The text below deals with one T cell receptor beta chain. What antigen it recognizes has not been identified. Nothing much larger sits one base from this clone, and base qualities are not available. Reading from cysteine to phenylalanine, the CDR3 counts 13 amino acids. Only the CDR3 portion is preserved as DNA: 39 bases, with reading frame beginning at the first base. CDR1 and CDR2, per the germline V gene (reference sequence), are LNHDA and SQIVND. V and J lose 6 bases and 7 bases, and a span of 15 bases separates them. The cohort was made up of around 720 healthy bone marrow donors. All cohort members were sampled while nominally healthy, although unrecorded immune exposures were likely present. The donor was CMV seronegative and belonged to the group of approximately 320 seronegative cohort members. A peripheral blood sample was provided by each donor, and peripheral blood mononuclear cells were used for TCR beta sequencing. The Qiagen DNeasy Blood Extraction Kit was used to extract genomic DNA from the blood cell samples.

The data are from a study of cytomegalovirus exposure and HLA in healthy donors listed by TCRdb under 2017. About the study as a whole: An earlier analysis of 587 of the donors reported about 280 Gb of sequence data and 117 million unique TCR beta sequences obtained from around 190 million T cells. The study combined high-throughput TCR immunosequencing, statistical association of individual TCRs with disease status, and machine learning to predict cytomegalovirus infection status. A later analysis re-examined previously published TCR beta repertoires from 500 to 700 donors and added high-resolution HLA genotyping to investigate patterns of TCR occurrence. Donor age, sex, ethnicity and CMV serostatus were compiled together with the repertoire data. The study aimed to test whether cataloging public T cell receptors could reveal signatures of past pathogen exposure. In an earlier analysis of roughly 580 of the donors, high-throughput TCR beta sequencing was used to judge whether each TCR beta V gene segment behaved as functional or pseudogenic. A separate validation cohort of roughly 130 different subjects was used in addition to the roughly 670-subject first cohort. Genome-wide SNP genotypes for about 60% of the roughly 670 donors were used in a later genetic analysis, which treated that subset as a discovery cohort. Of the roughly 390 genotyped donors, over 65% fell in the genetic ancestry cluster associated with self-reported Caucasian donors. Typing coverage differed by locus: A, B, C, DRB1 and DQB1 were typed in roughly 629-630 donors, DQA1 in about 500, DPA1 in over 600, and DPB1 in 400 to 490. An early release covering roughly 600 HLA-typed donors comprised about 290 gigabases of sequencing data and around 80 million unique TCR sequences. The T cell repertoires of under 750 subjects were profiled by immunosequencing and related to cytomegalovirus serostatus. About five DR-DQ haplotypes were treated as single units for association and clustering because of strong linkage in the cohort. Across approximately 400 genotyped donors of the cohort, an average of about 240,000 unique TCR beta nucleotide sequences per donor were sequenced, and 15% to 20% of those sequences were non-productive. Both class I and class II loci were covered by HLA typing, at four-digit resolution. Rather than using new phenotypic data, the later analysis identified candidate immune exposures from TCR beta sequences and from how often those sequences occurred across donors. All discovery cohort repertoires had been generated on a single sequencing platform. Broad study findings and their caveats: According to the authors, the approach could potentially be generalized to other disease states and immunological phenotypes. Because counts were too low, some 17 rarely observed V segments, including chromosome 9 orphons, were left out of the earlier analysis of approximately 580 of the donors. Some IMGT-functional V segments, including TRBV6-2 and TRBV6-3, could not be told apart with the 87-base-pair reads, so those segments were excluded. According to a later analysis, parvovirus B19, influenza, CMV and Epstein-Barr virus appeared linked to several top co-occurrence clusters. An earlier analysis of 587 of the donors showed that most TCR beta V segments appeared in productive rearrangements either about 87% or about 30% of the time, which broadly matched IMGT annotations. Most CMV-associated TCR beta chains appeared to be HLA-restricted in a later analysis, and the HLA associations seemed to be driven largely by CMV exposure. Most TCR sequences were observed very rarely across donors, whereas some public TCRs were present in many individuals. Linkage disequilibrium might explain the correlated functional status among segregating V segments, but an unknown experimental factor could not be excluded. In both the original and validation cohorts, the classifier was reported to diagnose cytomegalovirus status with high specificity and sensitivity. In a later analysis, HLA-associated TCR beta chains were found to be more clonally expanded and to have lower generation probabilities than equally common non-associated chains. In vitro tests confirmed that three of the cytomegalovirus-associated TCR beta chains recognize cytomegalovirus antigens. Roughly uniform sequencing depth across donors was assumed in presence/absence analyses, although this assumption may not hold. At a false discovery rate of 0.05, a later analysis linked about 16,000 TCR beta sequences to specific HLA alleles. When HLA alleles, especially DR and DQ, strongly co-occurred, TCR associations were difficult to assign to individual alleles. In a later genetic analysis, a missense DCLRE1C variant was associated with V-gene and J-gene trimming of TCR beta chains, and the association was replicated in an independent cohort. This cohort had only TCR beta chains sequenced, and the lack of alpha or paired-chain data limited which features could be detected. The study listed 150 to 200 TCR beta chains as associated with cytomegalovirus. Because HLA typing was unavailable for some donors at each locus, only the typed subset was used in association tests. A cluster of highly shared sequence variants was judged likely to represent a technical artifact of the sequencing pipeline. A further reported finding was that TCR beta sequences accurately predicted the HLA-A and HLA-B alleles for most subjects in the first cohort. For the cohort, immune exposure information was limited to CMV serostatus. A later genetic analysis reported fewer N-insertions in productive TCRs among donors in an Asian-associated ancestry cluster than the approximately 700-donor mean. According to a later analysis, TCR association rates differed among HLA loci, with DRB1 alleles showing the most associated TCRs and HLA-C alleles showing the fewest.

The library was prepared using the immunoSEQ multiplex PCR assay. The multiplex PCR relied on a mix of 60 forward primers for TCR Vbeta segments and 13 reverse primers for TCR Jbeta segments. A multiplex PCR assay on genomic DNA amplified the CDR3 region of rearranged TCR beta genes. Amplified TCR beta libraries were sequenced as 87-base-pair reads on the Illumina HiSeq System. As for how the authors treated the data: A later analysis counted tens of millions of unique TCR beta chains across the 666 repertoires, and 10 million to 12 million of these chains were shared by at least two donors. Raw reads were error-corrected and collapsed into unique sequences with a nearest-neighbor algorithm that merged closely related sequences to remove PCR and sequencing errors. To assign V, D and J gene segments, CDR3 sequences were aligned to IMGT reference sequences. For a sequence to be retained, a match of at least six nucleotides to both a V gene segment and a J gene segment was required. Rearrangements were classified as productive when the CDR3 lacked stop codons and remained in frame with V and J, and all other rearrangements were classified as non-productive. Following IMGT convention, CDR3 was defined as the stretch from the second conserved V-encoded cysteine up to the conserved J-encoded phenylalanine. Sequences without an unambiguous match to a single V gene segment were excluded from the earlier analysis of over 500 of the donors. In an earlier analysis of roughly 500 of the donors, V segments were called functional above 56.7% productive rearrangements and were called segregating when the between-donor standard deviation exceeded 5%. A statistical classification framework was built for diagnosing cytomegalovirus status from the catalog of TCR beta chain sequences. A later analysis assigned V and J genes by comparing TCR nucleotide sequences with IMGT/GENE-DB human TR gene sequences. In a later analysis, CDR3 sequences and most-parsimonious VDJ recombination scenarios were assigned using the TCRdist pipeline. A later analysis defined each TCR beta chain by its CDR3 amino acid sequence plus V-gene family, and excluded reads lacking a unique V-gene family. A later analysis removed 550 to 650 highly shared, low-generation-probability nucleotide sequences to deal with suspected cross-contamination and a sequencing artifact. In a later analysis, a clonal expansion index was calculated for each public chain from normalized within-repertoire ranks of inferred template counts. In a later analysis, generation probabilities were computed with a VDJ recombination model fitted to out-of-frame rearrangements, and the resulting probabilities were checked against IGoR. Hypergeometric tests were used in a later analysis to score TCR-TCR, TCR-HLA and TCR-CMV co-occurrence, with a repertoire-size bias correction applied to the TCR pairs. A later analysis estimated false discovery rates by permuting HLA or CMV assignments 20 times. A later analysis grouped co-occurring TCRs with DBSCAN, adding TCRdist sequence similarity when clustering within HLA-allele-positive subsets. Co-occurrence clustering excluded repertoires with fewer than 30,000 or more than 120,000 public chains, plus five with anomalous nucleotide sharing. Imported from immuneACCESS, the table was reduced by TCRdb to in-frame sequences with V and J called. These copies leave out some clones; in studies compared against another copy, an unresolved V gene accounts for under half, and the cause of the remainder is not known. The DNA was the basis for D and trimming; V, J and clone size are from that table. This sample is represented by about 150,000 clones; 82% of them were singletons. 3% to 4% of the sample goes to the ten largest clones.

The receptor was isolated from a male donor in good health and CMV-seronegative. The chain is assembled from TRBV19 and TRBJ1-2; too little of a D gene remains to name it. Sample: PBMCs. At the DNA level, the sequence is TGTGCCAGTAGCCCCTGGGGAGCCCTTGGCTACACCTTC. It translates to CASSPWGALGYTF. The full variable domain, completed from the reference TRBV19 and TRBJ1-2 proteins outside the CDR3, reads DGGITQSPKYLFRKEGQNVTLSCEQNLNHDAMYWYRQDPGQGLRLIYYSQIVNDFQKGDIAEGYSVSREKKESFPLTVTSAQKNPTAFYLCASSPWGALGYTFGSGTRLTVV.